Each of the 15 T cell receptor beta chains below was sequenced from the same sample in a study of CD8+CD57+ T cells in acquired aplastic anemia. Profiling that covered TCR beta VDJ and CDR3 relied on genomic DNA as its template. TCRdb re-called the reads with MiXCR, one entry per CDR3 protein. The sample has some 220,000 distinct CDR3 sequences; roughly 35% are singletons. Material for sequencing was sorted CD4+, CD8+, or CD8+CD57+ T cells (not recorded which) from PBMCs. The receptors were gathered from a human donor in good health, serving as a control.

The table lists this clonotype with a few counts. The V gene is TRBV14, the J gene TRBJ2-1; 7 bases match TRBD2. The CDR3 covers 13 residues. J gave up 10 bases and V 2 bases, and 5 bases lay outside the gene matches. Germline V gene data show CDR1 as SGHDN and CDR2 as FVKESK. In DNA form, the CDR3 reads TGTGCCAGCAGCCAATGGGGGGGTATGGAGCAGTTCTTC. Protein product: CASSQWGGMEQFF.

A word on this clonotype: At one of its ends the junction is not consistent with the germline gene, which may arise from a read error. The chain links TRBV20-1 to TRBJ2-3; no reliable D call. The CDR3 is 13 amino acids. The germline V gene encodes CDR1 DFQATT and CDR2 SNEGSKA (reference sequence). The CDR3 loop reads CRARVPYGDTQYF. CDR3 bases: TGCCGTGCTAGAGTTCCCTATGGGGATACGCAGTATTTT.

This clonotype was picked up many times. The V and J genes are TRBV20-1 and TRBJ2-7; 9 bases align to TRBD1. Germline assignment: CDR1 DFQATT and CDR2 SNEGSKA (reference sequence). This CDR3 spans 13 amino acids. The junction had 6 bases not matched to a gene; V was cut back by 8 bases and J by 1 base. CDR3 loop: CSLGQGISYEQYF. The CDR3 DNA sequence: TGCAGTTTAGGACAGGGGATTTCCTACGAGCAGTACTTC.

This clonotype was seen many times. The CDR3 nucleotides read TGCAGTGCTAGAGTCACCTCGGACAGGGGGTACGGTGAAGCTTTCTTT. Amino acids: CSARVTSDRGYGEAFF. The chain uses TRBV20-1 and TRBJ1-1, with TRBD1 matching 10 bases. CDR1 and CDR2 (germline): DFQATT, SNEGSKA (reference sequence). Germline trimming cut 1 base from V and 7 bases from J; bases unmatched to any gene: 12. The CDR3 runs 16 residues.

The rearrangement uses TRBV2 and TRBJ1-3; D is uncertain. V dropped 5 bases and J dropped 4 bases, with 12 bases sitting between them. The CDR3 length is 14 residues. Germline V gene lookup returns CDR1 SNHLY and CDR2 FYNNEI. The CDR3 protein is CASSSRTEGNTIYF. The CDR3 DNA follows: TGTGCCAGCAGTTCCCGGACGGAAGGAAACACCATATATTTT.

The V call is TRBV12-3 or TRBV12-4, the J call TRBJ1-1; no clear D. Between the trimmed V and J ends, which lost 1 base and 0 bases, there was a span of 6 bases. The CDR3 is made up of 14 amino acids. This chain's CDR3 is CASSLERLNTEAFF. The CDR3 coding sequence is TGTGCCAGCAGTTTAGAGCGATTGAACACTGAAGCTTTCTTT.

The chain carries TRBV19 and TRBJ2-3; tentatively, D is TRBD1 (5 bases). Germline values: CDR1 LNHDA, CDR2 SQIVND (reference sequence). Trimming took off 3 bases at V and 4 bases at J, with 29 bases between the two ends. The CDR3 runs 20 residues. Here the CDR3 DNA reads TGTGCCAGTAGTATCATAATCTTTCGGACAAGGACCCCACACCCAGATACGCAGTATTTT. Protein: CASSIIIFRTRTPHPDTQYF.

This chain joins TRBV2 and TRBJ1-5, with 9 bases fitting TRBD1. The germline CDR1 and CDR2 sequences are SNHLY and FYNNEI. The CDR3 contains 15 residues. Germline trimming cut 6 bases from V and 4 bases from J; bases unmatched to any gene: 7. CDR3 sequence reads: CASSADRGSNQPQHF. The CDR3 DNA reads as TGTGCCAGCAGCGCGGACAGGGGATCGAATCAGCCCCAGCATTTT.

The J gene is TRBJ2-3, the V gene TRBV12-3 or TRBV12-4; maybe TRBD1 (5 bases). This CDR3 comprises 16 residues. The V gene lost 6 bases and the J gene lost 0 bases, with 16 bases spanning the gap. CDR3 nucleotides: TGTGCCAGCAGCCCCAGGGCCGGCCCCAGCACAGATACGCAGTATTTT. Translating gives CASSPRAGPSTDTQYF.

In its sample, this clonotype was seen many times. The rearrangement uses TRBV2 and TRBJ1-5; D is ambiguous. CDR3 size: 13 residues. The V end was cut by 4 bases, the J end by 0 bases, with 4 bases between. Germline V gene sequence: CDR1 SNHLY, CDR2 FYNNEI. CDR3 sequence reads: CASSVDSNQPQHF. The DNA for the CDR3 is TGTGCCAGCAGTGTTGATAGCAATCAGCCCCAGCATTTT.

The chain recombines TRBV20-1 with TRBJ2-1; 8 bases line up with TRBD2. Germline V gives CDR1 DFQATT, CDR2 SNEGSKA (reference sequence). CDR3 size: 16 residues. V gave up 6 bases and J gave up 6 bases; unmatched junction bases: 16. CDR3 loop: CSANPTGTRVVNEQFF. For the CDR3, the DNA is TGCAGTGCGAACCCCACCGGGACTAGGGTCGTCAATGAGCAGTTCTTC.

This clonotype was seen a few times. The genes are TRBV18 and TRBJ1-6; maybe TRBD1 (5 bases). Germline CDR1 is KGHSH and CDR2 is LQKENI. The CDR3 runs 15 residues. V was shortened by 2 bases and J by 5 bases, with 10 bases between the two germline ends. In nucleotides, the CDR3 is TGTGCCAGCTCACCAGCCCCAGGGAATAATTCACCCCTCCACTTT. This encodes CASSPAPGNNSPLHF.

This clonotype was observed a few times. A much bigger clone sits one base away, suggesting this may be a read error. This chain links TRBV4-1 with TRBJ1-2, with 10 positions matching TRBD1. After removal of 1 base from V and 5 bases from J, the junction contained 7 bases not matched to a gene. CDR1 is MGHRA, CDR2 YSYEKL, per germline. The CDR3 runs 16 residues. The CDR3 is CASSQGMTGQGYGYTF. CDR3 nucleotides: TGCGCCAGCAGCCAAGGAATGACGGGACAGGGGTATGGCTACACCTTC.

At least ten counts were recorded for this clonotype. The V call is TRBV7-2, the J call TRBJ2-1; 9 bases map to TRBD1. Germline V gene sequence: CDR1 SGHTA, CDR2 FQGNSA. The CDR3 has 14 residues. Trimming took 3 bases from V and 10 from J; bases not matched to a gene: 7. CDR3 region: CASSFRDRVNEQFF. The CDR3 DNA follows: TGTGCCAGCAGCTTCCGGGACAGGGTGAACGAGCAGTTCTTC.

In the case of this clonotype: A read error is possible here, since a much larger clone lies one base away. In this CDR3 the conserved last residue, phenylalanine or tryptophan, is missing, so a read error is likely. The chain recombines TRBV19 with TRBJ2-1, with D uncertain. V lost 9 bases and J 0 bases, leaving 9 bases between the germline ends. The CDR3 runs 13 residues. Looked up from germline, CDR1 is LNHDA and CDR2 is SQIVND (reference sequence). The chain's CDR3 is CASSLASYNEQFL. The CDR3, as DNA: TGTGCCAGCAGCTTGGCCTCCTACAATGAGCAGTTCCTC.